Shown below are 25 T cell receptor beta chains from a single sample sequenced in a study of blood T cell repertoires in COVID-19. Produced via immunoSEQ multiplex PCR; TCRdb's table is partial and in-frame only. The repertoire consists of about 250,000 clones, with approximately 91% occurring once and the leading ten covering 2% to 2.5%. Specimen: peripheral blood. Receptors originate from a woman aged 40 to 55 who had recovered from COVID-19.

CDR3 nucleotides: TGTGCCAGCAGTTTCGGTTATGGCTACACCTTC. This gives the protein CASSFGYGYTF. The chain combines TRBV6-5 with TRBJ1-2; no reliable D call. The germline CDR1 and CDR2 sequences are MNHEY and SVGAGI. The CDR3 is 11 residues long. The V end lost 4 bases, the J end lost 5 bases, and 5 bases lay between the germline ends.

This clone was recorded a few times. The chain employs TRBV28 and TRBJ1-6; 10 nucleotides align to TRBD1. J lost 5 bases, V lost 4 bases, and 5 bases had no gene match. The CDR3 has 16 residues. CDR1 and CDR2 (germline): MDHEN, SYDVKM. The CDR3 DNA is TGTGCCAGCAGTTCGGGACAGGGGTCCCATAATTCACCCCTCCACTTT. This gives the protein CASSSGQGSHNSPLHF.

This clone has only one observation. The CDR3 DNA follows: TGTGCCAGCAGCCAACAGGGCAGTAACTATGGCTACACCTTC. It specifies CASSQQGSNYGYTF. The chain links TRBV7-3 to TRBJ1-2, with D possibly matching TRBD1 (6 bases). The V gene lost 5 bases and the J gene lost 1 base, with 11 bases spanning the gap. There are 14 residues in the CDR3. Germline-derived CDR1 and CDR2 are SGHTA and FQGTGA.

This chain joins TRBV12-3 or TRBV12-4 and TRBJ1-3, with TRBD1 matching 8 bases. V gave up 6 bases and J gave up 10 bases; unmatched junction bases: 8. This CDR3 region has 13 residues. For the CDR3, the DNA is TGTGCCAGCAGCTTAAGCGACAGGGGAACCATATATTTT. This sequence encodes CASSLSDRGTIYF.

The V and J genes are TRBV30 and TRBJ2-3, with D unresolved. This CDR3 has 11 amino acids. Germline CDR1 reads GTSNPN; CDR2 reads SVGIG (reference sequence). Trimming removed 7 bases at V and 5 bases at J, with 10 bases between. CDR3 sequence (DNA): TGTGCCTCCGGAGCGAAAGATACGCAGTATTTT. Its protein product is CASGAKDTQYF.

CDR3 loop: CSVVGGSSSYNEQFF. DNA of the CDR3: TGCAGCGTTGTAGGAGGGTCCAGCTCCTACAATGAGCAGTTCTTC. The gene calls are TRBV29-1 and TRBJ2-1; TRBD2 is a possible D gene (6 bases). Germline loops: CDR1 SQVTM, CDR2 ANQGSEA. V lost 4 bases and J lost 0, with 13 bases in between. The CDR3 is made up of 15 amino acids.

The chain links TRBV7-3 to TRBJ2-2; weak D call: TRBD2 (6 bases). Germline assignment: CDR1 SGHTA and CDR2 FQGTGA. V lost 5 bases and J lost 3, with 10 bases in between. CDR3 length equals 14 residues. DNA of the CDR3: TGTGCCAGCAGCGCGGGACTGGACACCGGGGAGCTGTTTTTT. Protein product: CASSAGLDTGELFF.

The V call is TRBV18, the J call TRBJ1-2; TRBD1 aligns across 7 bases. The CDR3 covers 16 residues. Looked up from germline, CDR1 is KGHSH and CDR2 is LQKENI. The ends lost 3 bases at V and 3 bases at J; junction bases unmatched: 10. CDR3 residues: CASSPTGAGSDYGYTF. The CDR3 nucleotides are TGTGCCAGCTCACCTACAGGGGCGGGTAGCGACTATGGCTACACCTTC.

CDR3 coding DNA: TGCGCCAGCAGCCAAGCATCCACAGGGTACAATGAGCAGTTCTTC. Protein sequence: CASSQASTGYNEQFF. The chain combines TRBV4-3 with TRBJ2-1, with D maybe TRBD1 (6 bases). This CDR3 comprises 15 residues. In germline, CDR1 is LGHNA, CDR2 YSLEER. V was cut by 1 base and J by 4 bases, with 11 bases left in between.

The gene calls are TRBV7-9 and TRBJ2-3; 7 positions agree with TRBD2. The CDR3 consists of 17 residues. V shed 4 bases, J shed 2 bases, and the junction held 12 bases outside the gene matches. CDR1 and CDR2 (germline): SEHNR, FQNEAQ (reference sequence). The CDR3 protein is CASSSPKLAFSTDTQYF. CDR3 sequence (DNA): TGTGCCAGCAGCTCGCCCAAACTAGCGTTCTCCACAGATACGCAGTATTTT.

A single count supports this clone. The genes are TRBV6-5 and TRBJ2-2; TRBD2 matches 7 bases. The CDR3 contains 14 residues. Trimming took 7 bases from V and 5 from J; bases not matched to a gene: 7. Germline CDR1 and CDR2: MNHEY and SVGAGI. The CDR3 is CASNPASGTGELFF. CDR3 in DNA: TGTGCCAGCAACCCGGCTAGCGGAACCGGGGAGCTGTTTTTT.

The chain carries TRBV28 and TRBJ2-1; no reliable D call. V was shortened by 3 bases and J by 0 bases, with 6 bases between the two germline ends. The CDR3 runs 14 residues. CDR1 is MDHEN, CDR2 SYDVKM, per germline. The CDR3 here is CASSLQASYNEQFF. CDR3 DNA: TGTGCCAGCAGTTTGCAGGCCTCCTACAATGAGCAGTTCTTC.

The CDR3 DNA follows: TGTGCCAGCAGCGAGACGACAGCCAACTATGGCTACACCTTC. This sequence encodes CASSETTANYGYTF. V usage is TRBV2 and J usage is TRBJ1-2, with D perhaps TRBD1 (5 bases). Trimming removed 6 bases from V and 2 bases from J, with 13 bases in between. This CDR3 region has 14 residues. Germline V gene lookup returns CDR1 SNHLY and CDR2 FYNNEI.

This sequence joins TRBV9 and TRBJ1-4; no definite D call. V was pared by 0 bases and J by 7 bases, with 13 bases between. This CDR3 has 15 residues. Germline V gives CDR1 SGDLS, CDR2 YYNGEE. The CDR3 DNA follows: TGTGCCAGCAGCGTAGTTGCAGGATTCTCTGAAAAACTGTTTTTT. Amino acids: CASSVVAGFSEKLFF.

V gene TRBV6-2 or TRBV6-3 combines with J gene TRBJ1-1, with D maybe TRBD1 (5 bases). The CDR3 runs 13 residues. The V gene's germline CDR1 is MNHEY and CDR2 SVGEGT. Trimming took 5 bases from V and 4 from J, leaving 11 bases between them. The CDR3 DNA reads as TGTGCCAGCAGTCGCCAGGGAAGCACTGAAGCTTTCTTT. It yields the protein CASSRQGSTEAFF.

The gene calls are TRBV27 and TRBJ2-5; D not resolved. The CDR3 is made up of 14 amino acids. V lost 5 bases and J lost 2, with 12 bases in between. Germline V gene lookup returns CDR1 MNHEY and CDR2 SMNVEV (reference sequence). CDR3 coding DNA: TGTGCCAGCAGTGACACAAGAAAACAAGAGACCCAGTACTTC. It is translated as CASSDTRKQETQYF.

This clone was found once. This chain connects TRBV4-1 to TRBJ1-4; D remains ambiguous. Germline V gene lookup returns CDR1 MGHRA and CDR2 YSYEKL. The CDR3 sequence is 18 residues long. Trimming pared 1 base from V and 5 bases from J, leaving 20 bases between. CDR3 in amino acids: CASSQGIEPTGVNEKLFF. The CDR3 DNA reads TGCGCCAGCAGCCAAGGTATTGAACCGACGGGAGTGAATGAAAAACTGTTTTTT.

The CDR3 bases are TGTGCCAGCTCACCGCAGCAGGGAATCGACAATGAGCAGTTCTTC. Protein: CASSPQQGIDNEQFF. The chain has TRBV18 and TRBJ2-1, with a tentative D call TRBD1 (5 bases). V was shortened by 3 bases and J by 5 bases, with 14 bases between the two germline ends. The CDR3 is 15 residues long. Per germline, CDR1 KGHSH and CDR2 LQKENI.

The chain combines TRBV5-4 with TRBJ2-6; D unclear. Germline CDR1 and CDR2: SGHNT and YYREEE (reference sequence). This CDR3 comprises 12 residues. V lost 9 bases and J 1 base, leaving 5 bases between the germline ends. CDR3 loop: CATLSGANVLTF. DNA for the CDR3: TGTGCCACCCTGTCTGGGGCCAACGTCCTGACTTTC. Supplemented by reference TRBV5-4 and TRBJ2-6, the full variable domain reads ETGVTQSPTHLIKTRGQQVTLRCSSQSGHNTVSWYQQALGQGPQFIFQYYREEENGRGNFPPRFSGLQFPNYSSELNVNALELDDSALYLCATLSGANVLTFGAGSRLTVL.

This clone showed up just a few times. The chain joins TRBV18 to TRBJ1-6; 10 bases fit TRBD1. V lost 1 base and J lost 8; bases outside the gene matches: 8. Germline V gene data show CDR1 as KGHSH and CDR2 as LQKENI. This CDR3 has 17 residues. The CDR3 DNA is TGTGCCAGCTCACCACAAAAAACCGGGACAGGGGATTCACCCCTCCACTTT. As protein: CASSPQKTGTGDSPLHF. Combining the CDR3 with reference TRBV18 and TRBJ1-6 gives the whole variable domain NAGVMQNPRHLVRRRGQEARLRCSPMKGHSHVYWYRQLPEEGLKFMVYLQKENIIDESGMPKERFSAEFPKEGPSILRIQQVVRGDSAAYFCASSPQKTGTGDSPLHFGNGTRLTVT.

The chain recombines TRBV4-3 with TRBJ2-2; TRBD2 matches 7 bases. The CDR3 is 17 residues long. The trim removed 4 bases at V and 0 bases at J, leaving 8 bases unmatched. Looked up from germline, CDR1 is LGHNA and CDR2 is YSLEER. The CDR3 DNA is TGCGCCAGCAGCCGAGGACTAGTAGGCGCGAACACCGGGGAGCTGTTTTTT. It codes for CASSRGLVGANTGELFF.

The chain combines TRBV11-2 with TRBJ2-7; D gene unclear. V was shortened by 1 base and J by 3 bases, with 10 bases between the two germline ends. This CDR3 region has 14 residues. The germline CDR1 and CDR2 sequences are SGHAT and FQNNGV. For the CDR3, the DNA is TGTGCCAGCAGCTTAGTCCCAGGCAACTACGAGCAGTACTTC. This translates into CASSLVPGNYEQYF.

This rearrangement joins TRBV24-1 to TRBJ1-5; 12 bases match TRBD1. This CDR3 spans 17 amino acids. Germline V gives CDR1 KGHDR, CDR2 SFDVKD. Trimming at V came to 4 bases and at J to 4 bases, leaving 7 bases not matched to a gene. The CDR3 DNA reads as TGTGCCACCAGTGACCCCGGGACAGGGGGCGCGAATCAGCCCCAGCATTTT. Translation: CATSDPGTGGANQPQHF.

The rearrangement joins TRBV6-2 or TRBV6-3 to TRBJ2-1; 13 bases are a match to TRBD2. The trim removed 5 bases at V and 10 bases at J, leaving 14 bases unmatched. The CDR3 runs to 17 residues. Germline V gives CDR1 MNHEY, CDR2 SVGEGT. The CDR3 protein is CASSHHFTSGRASEQFF. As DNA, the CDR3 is TGTGCCAGCAGTCACCACTTTACTAGCGGGAGGGCTTCGGAGCAGTTCTTC.

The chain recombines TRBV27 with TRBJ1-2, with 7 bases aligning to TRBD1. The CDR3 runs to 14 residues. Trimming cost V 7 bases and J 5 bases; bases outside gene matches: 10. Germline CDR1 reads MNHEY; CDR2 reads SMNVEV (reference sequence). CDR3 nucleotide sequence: TGTGCCAGCAAGGACACAGGGGACGGTTATGGCTACACCTTC. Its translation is CASKDTGDGYGYTF.